This T cell receptor (beta chain) was found in a study of vaccination and CD4 T cells after COVID-19. Study-level information: Typically, post-vaccine samples were obtained a median approximately 67 days after dose two, within a range of 14 to 241. Cultures serving as controls received a peptide pool (CEFX or HIV-1 Nef) or no peptide.

V dropped 8 bases and J dropped 1 base, with 14 bases sitting between them. The CDR3 spans 14 residues. CDR1 is KGHDR and CDR2 is SFDVKD in the germline V gene. Treatment described: roughly 10-day PBMC culture with coronavirus spike peptide pools or control peptides (ViraFEST assay). The study sequenced cultured CD4+ T cell DNA using the Oncomine TCR Beta short-read assay. TCRdb itself ran the PCR reads through MiXCR, one entry per CDR3 protein. Among about 14,000 distinct CDR3 sequences listed, about three fifths were seen once. As for this clonotype: Its antigen is currently unknown.

General study results and limits: Median about 90% of reactive clones detected in convalescent patients emerged only post-vaccination. SARS-CoV-2-reactive clonotypes showed a nonsignificant median rise from about 20 to 38.

The sequencing input was CD4+ T cells from blood, cultured in vitro. The sequence derives from a human donor who had recovered from COVID-19. The chain combines TRBV24-1 with TRBJ2-7; maybe TRBD2 (6 bases). In DNA form, the CDR3 reads TGTGCCACCATGTTCGACGGGGGATCCTACGAGCAGTACTTC. This encodes CATMFDGGSYEQYF.